The sequence of this T cell receptor (beta chain) was determined in a study of T cell changes during pregnancy in multiple sclerosis. Assay used: immunoSEQ multiplex PCR; TCRdb lists only in-frame clones, some missing. The sample shows 80,000 to 130,000 clones, roughly nine tenths of them seen only once. The germline gives CDR1 MNHEY, CDR2 SVGAGI. The V end was cut by 5 bases, the J end by 4 bases, with 9 bases between. The CDR3 is made up of 13 amino acids. The chain is built from TRBV6-5 and TRBJ1-5; D may be TRBD1 (5 bases). This specimen consisted of peripheral blood, obtained in the second trimester of pregnancy. This TCR was recovered from a female donor with multiple sclerosis, enrolled in a pregnancy study. This CDR3 is CASSVGENQPQHF. For the CDR3, the DNA is TGTGCCAGCAGTGTAGGGGAAAATCAGCCCCAGCATTTT.